The source of this TCR beta chain is a study of OX40 agonist ivuxolimab in advanced cancers. Study outcomes and limitations: In general, CD8+ T cells held more expanded clones than CD4+ did, on average.

In the case of this clone: What it recognizes is unknown.

Germline V gives CDR1 SGDLS, CDR2 YYNGEE. The CDR3 is 12 residues long. The germline V and J ends were trimmed by 3 bases and 5 bases, with 8 bases remaining between them. Method: immunoSEQ multiplex PCR; TCRdb's copy keeps in-frame clones and lacks some. The table records under 85,000 clones, roughly 85% of them present only once. The specimen was CD4+ or CD8+ T cells sorted from blood, collected in a trial of the OX40 agonist ivuxolimab. This TCR was sampled from an adult with an advanced solid tumor such as melanoma, head and neck, liver or kidney cancer. The rearrangement uses TRBV9 and TRBJ2-5; D unresolved. The CDR3 sequence is CASSDIRETQYF. CDR3 sequence (DNA): TGTGCCAGCAGCGACATTCGGGAGACCCAGTACTTC.